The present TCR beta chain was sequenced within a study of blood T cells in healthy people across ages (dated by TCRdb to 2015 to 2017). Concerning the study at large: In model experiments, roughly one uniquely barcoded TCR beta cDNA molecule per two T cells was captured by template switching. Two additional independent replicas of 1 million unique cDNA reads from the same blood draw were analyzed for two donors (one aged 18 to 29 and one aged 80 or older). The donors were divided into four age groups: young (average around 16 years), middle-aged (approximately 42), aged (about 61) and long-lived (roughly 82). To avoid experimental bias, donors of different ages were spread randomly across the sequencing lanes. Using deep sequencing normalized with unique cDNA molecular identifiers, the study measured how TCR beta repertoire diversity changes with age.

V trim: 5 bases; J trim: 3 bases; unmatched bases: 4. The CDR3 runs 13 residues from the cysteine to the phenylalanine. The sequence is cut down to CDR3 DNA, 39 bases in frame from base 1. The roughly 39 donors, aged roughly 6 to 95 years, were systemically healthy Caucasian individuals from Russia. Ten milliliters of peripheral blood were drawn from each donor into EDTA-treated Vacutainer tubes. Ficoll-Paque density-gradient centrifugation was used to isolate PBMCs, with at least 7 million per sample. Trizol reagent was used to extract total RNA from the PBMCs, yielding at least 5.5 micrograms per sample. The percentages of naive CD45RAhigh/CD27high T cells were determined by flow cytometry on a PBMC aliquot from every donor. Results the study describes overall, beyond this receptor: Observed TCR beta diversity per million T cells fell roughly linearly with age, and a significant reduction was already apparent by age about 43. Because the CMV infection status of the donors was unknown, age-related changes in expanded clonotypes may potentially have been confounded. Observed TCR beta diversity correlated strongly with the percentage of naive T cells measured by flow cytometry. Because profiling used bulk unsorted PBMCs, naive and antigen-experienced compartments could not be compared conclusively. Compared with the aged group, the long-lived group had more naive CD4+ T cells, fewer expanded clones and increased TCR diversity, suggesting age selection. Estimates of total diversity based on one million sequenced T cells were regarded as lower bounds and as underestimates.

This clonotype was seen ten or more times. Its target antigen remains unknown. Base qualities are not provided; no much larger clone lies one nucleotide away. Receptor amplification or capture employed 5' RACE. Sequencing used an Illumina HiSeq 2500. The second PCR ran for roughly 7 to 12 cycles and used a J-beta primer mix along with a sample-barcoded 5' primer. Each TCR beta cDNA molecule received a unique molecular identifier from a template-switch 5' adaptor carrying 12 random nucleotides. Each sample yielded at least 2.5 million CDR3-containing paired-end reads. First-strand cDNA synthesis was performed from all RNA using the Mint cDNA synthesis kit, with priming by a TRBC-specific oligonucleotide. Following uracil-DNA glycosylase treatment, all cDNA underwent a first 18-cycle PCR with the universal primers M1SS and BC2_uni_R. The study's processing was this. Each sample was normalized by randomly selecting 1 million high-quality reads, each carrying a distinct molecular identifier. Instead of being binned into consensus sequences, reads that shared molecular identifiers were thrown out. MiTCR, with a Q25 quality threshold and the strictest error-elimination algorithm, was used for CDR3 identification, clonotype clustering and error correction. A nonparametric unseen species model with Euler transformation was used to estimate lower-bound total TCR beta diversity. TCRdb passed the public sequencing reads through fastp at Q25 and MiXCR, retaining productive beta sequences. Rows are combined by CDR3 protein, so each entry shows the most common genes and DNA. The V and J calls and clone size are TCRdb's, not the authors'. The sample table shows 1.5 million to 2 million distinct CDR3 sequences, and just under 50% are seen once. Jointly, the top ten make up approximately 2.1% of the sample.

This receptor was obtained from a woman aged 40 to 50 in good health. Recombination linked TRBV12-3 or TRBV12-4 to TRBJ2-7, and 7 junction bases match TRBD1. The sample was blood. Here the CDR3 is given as CASSPGTVYEQYF. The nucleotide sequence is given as TGTGCCAGCAGTCCCGGGACAGTCTACGAGCAGTACTTC.